Listed here is a single T cell receptor (beta chain). The V gene's germline CDR1 is LGHDT and CDR2 YNNKEL (reference sequence). V dropped 1 base and J dropped 0; count of bases not matched to a gene: 3. The CDR3 length is 15 residues. The sample belongs to a study of blood T cell repertoires in COVID-19. Study summary: Both acute and convalescent COVID-19 samples were obtained from the United States, Italy and Spain. T cells, B-cell-depleted T cells, or PBMCs supplied cDNA or gDNA.

Under the authors' procedure: Estimation of nucleated cell counts relied on the amplification of reference gene primers. Only in-frame clones appear in the TCRdb table, and some are missing; sequencing was by immunoSEQ multiplex PCR. V, J and clone size reflect that table, while D and trimming were determined from the DNA. The table includes over 130,000 clones, around 90% detected once. The chain links TRBV3-1 (or the pseudogene TRBV3-2) to TRBJ2-7; 7 nucleotides line up with TRBD1. This TCR derives from a man in his sixties with active or convalescent COVID-19. Material: peripheral blood. The CDR3 region has the DNA TGTGCCAGCAGCCAAGGTCCAGGGGGCTCCTACGAGCAGTACTTC. This sequence encodes CASSQGPGGSYEQYF.